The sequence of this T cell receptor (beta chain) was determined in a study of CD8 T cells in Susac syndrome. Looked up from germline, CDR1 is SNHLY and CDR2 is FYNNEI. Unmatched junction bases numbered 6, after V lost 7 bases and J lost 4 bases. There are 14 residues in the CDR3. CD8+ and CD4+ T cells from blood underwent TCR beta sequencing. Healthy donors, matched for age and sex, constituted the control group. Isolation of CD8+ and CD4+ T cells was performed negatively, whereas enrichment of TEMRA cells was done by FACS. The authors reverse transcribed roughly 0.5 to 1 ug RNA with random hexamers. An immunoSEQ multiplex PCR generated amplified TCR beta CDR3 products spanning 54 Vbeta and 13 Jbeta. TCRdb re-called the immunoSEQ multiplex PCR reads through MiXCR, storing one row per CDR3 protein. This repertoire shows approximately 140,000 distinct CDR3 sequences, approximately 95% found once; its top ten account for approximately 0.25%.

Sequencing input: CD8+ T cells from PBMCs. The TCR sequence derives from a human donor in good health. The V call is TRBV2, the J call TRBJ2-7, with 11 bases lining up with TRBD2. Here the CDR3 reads CASTMTSGTYEQYF. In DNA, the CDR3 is TGTGCCAGCACCATGACTAGCGGGACTTACGAGCAGTACTTC.